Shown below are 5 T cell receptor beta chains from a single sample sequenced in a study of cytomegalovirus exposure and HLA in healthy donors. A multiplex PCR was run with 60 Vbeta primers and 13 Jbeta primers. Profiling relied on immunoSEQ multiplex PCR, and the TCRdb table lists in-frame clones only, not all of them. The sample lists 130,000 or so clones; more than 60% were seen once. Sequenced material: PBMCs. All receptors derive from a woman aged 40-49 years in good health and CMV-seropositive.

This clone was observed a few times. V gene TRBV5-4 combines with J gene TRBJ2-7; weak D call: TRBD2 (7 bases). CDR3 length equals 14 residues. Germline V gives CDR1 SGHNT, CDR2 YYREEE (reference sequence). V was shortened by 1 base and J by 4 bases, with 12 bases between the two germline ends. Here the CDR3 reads CASSLPGGAYEQYF. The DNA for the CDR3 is TGTGCCAGCAGCTTGCCGGGGGGCGCATACGAGCAGTACTTC.

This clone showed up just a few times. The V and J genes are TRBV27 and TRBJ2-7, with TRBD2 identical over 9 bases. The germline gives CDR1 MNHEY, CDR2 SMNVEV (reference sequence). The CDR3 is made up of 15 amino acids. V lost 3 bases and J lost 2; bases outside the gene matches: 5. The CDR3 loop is CASSFVLAGTYEQYF. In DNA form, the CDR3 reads TGTGCCAGCAGTTTTGTCCTAGCGGGAACCTACGAGCAGTACTTC.

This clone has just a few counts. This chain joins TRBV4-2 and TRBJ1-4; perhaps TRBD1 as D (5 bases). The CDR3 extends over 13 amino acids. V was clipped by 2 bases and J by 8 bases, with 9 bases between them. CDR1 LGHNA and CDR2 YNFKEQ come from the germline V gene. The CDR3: CASSQNKGEKLFF. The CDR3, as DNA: TGTGCCAGCAGCCAAAATAAGGGGGAAAAACTGTTTTTT.

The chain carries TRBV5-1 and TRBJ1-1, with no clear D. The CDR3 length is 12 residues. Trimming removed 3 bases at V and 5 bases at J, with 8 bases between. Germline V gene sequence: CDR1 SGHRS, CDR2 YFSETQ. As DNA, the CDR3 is TGCGCCAGCAGCTCACCGGGGACTGAAGCTTTCTTT. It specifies CASSSPGTEAFF. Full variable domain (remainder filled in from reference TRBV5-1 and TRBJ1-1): KAGVTQTPRYLIKTRGQQVTLSCSPISGHRSVSWYQQTPGQGLQFLFEYFSETQRNKGNFPGRFSGRQFSNSRSEMNVSTLELGDSALYLCASSSPGTEAFFGQGTRLTVV.

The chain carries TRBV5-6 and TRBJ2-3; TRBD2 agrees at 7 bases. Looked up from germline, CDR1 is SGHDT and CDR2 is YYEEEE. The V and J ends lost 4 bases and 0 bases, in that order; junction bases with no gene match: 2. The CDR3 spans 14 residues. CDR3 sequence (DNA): TGTGCCAGCAGCCTTAGCGGGAGCACAGATACGCAGTATTTT. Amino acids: CASSLSGSTDTQYF. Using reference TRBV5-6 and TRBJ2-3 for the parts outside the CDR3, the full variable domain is DAGVTQSPTHLIKTRGQQVTLRCSPKSGHDTVSWYQQALGQGPQFIFQYYEEEERQRGNFPDRFSGHQFPNYSSELNVNALLLGDSALYLCASSLSGSTDTQYFGPGTRLTVL.